These 21 T cell receptor beta chains originate from one sample sequenced in a study of quantifying T cell responses using KT2 cells. Study in general: RNA was reverse transcribed with TCR alpha and beta constant-region primers.

The cDNA 3' end received a ligated oligonucleotide with a UMI. An equimolar mix of RC1.1 and RC1.2 primed the beta chain across TRBC1 and TRBC2. TCRdb reanalysed the UMI-ligation and nested PCR reads using MiXCR and keeps one entry per CDR3 protein. Of 39,000 or so distinct CDR3 sequences in the sample, approximately 17% were seen once. Sequenced sample: PBMCs spiked with cells of the T cell clone KT2. Receptors originate from a human donor.

The chain combines TRBV6-2 or TRBV6-3 with TRBJ2-7; 7 bases fit TRBD1. V lost 6 bases to trimming and J lost 3 bases; unmatched junction nucleotides: 5. The CDR3 sequence is 13 residues long. Germline CDR1 and CDR2: MNHEY and SVGEGT. CDR3 bases: TGTGCCAGCAGGGGGACAGAGCTCTACGAGCAGTACTTC. It specifies CASRGTELYEQYF.

The V and J genes are TRBV6-5 and TRBJ2-3; D unresolved. CDR1 and CDR2 (germline): MNHEY, SVGAGI. V lost 6 bases to trimming and J lost 2 bases, with 12 bases between them. The CDR3 totals 14 residues. CDR3 in amino acids: CASSPWLSTDTQYF. Written as DNA, the CDR3 is TGTGCCAGCAGCCCCTGGCTTTCCACAGATACGCAGTATTTT.

This clonotype was seen many times. The J gene is TRBJ2-7, the V gene TRBV15, with 7 positions matching TRBD1. The CDR3 loop spans 17 amino acids. V shed 1 base, J shed 4 bases, and the junction held 13 bases outside the gene matches. CDR1 and CDR2 (germline): LNHNV, YYDKDF (reference sequence). Here the CDR3 DNA reads TGTGCCACCAGCAGAGGTCCCGGGACAGCCAGAAGTTACGAGCAGTACTTC. This encodes CATSRGPGTARSYEQYF.

The CDR3 sequence is CASTQHYGDNYGYTF. As DNA, the CDR3 is TGTGCCAGCACCCAACATTACGGCGATAACTATGGCTACACCTTC. This chain uses TRBV6-2 or TRBV6-3 with TRBJ1-2; no clear D. The ends were cut back, 7 bases at V and 1 base at J, with 16 bases in the middle. CDR1 and CDR2 from the germline V gene are MNHEY and SVGEGT. The CDR3 contains 15 residues.

This clonotype was observed a handful of times. The V call is TRBV3-1, the J call TRBJ1-2; TRBD1 might be the D (6 bases). Per germline, CDR1 LGHDT and CDR2 YNNKEL (reference sequence). The CDR3 is 15 residues long. Trimming cost V 4 bases and J 5 bases, with 17 bases left between them. The CDR3, as DNA: TGTGCCAGCAGCCTCCAGGCAGGGGAGCGATATGGCTACACCTTC. Translating gives CASSLQAGERYGYTF.

This clonotype was picked up a small number of times. This chain uses TRBV10-3 with TRBJ1-5; 9 positions agree with TRBD1. With 3 bases clipped from V and 6 bases from J, the junction kept 9 bases outside the gene matches. The CDR3 is 16 residues long. CDR1 is ENHRY and CDR2 is SYGVKD in the germline V gene. The CDR3 spells CAISETRQGGLQPQHF. In DNA, the CDR3 is TGTGCCATCAGTGAAACAAGACAGGGGGGACTTCAGCCCCAGCATTTT.

The chain recombines TRBV20-1 with TRBJ1-1, with D unclear. This CDR3 contains 15 residues. The V and J ends lost 3 bases and 1 base respectively, with 15 bases between them. In germline, CDR1 is DFQATT, CDR2 SNEGSKA (reference sequence). The CDR3 region has the DNA TGCAGTGCTAGGGTGGAGGGCCGGAGGAACACTGAAGCTTTCTTT. Translating gives CSARVEGRRNTEAFF.

This clonotype was detected ten times or more. The V and J genes are TRBV10-1 and TRBJ2-1; D unclear. The germline V gene has CDR1 WNHNN and CDR2 SYGVQD (reference sequence). The CDR3 has 12 amino acids. Trimming cost V 0 bases and J 7 bases, with 4 bases left between them. DNA for the CDR3: TGCGCCAGCAGTGAGTCGGGGAATGAGCAGTTCTTC. Translating it yields CASSESGNEQFF.

This clonotype was detected ten times or more. The chain couples TRBV6-2 or TRBV6-3 to TRBJ2-3; D perhaps matches TRBD2 (6 bases). The CDR3 runs to 14 residues. Germline-derived CDR1 and CDR2 are MNHEY and SVGEGT. The V end lost 7 bases, the J end lost 1 base, and 12 bases lay between the germline ends. The CDR3 loop reads CASTSGGGTDTQYF. The CDR3, as DNA: TGTGCCAGCACTTCCGGGGGAGGCACAGATACGCAGTATTTT.

This clonotype has more than one count but fewer than ten. The chain couples TRBV20-1 to TRBJ2-7; TRBD2 agrees at 7 bases. CDR1 DFQATT and CDR2 SNEGSKA come from the germline V gene (reference sequence). The CDR3 sequence is 13 residues long. V was pared by 0 bases and J by 6 bases, with 5 bases of the junction left unmatched. CDR3 loop: CSARERLASEQYF. Here the CDR3 DNA reads TGCAGTGCTAGAGAGCGACTAGCCTCCGAGCAGTACTTC.

This clonotype was counted a few times. J is TRBJ2-1 and V is TRBV6-5; D unclear. Germline CDR1 reads MNHEY; CDR2 reads SVGAGI. There are 15 residues in the CDR3. Trimming took off 6 bases at V and 2 bases at J, with 14 bases between the two ends. CDR3 bases: TGTGCCAGCAGCCGCGTAGCAAGGACCTACAATGAGCAGTTCTTC. This translates into CASSRVARTYNEQFF.

This chain uses TRBV7-6 with TRBJ1-6, with no clear D. Germline-derived CDR1 and CDR2 are SGHVS and FNYEAQ. V lost 5 bases, J lost 5 bases, and 10 bases lay in between. The CDR3 totals 14 residues. CDR3 bases: TGTGCCAGCAGCCGGGATCTGGATAATTCACCCCTCCACTTT. Its protein is CASSRDLDNSPLHF.

The sample holds a few counts of this clonotype. This chain uses TRBV11-2 with TRBJ1-3; unclear D gene. This CDR3 comprises 14 residues. V gave up 5 bases and J gave up 1 base, with 9 bases separating them. The germline V gene encodes CDR1 SGHAT and CDR2 FQNNGV. The CDR3 bases are TGTGCCAGCAGCGGGGTCCTTTCTGGAAACACCATATATTTT. As protein: CASSGVLSGNTIYF.

Only a few counts were recorded for this clonotype. J is TRBJ2-1 and V is TRBV4-3, with TRBD2 matching 14 bases. The CDR3 sequence is 19 residues long. CDR1 is LGHNA and CDR2 is YSLEER in the germline V gene. Trimming cost V 2 bases and J 7 bases; bases outside gene matches: 13. CDR3 amino acids: CASSQRLAGGPNSRNEQFF. The CDR3 nucleotides read TGCGCCAGCAGCCAAAGACTAGCGGGAGGGCCAAATTCACGGAATGAGCAGTTCTTC.

In this sample, this clonotype turned up a few times. The chain has TRBV7-2 and TRBJ2-3; D unclear. The V gene's germline CDR1 is SGHTA and CDR2 FQGNSA. CDR3 length equals 14 residues. V lost 3 bases and J lost 4, with 11 bases in between. DNA of the CDR3: TGTGCCAGCAGCTTCCCCAGCGCGGCAGATACGCAGTATTTT. Protein product: CASSFPSAADTQYF.

The chain has TRBV7-9 and TRBJ2-7, with D perhaps TRBD1 (6 bases). The CDR3 runs 15 residues. CDR1 is SEHNR and CDR2 is FQNEAQ in the germline V gene (reference sequence). V lost 5 bases, J lost 3 bases, and 17 bases lay in between. CDR3 region: CASSKTGPSNYEQYF. CDR3 DNA sequence: TGTGCCAGCAGCAAGACAGGCCCGTCGAACTACGAGCAGTACTTC.

This clonotype appeared many times. This sequence joins TRBV20-1 and TRBJ1-3; D is ambiguous. V gave up 1 base and J gave up 15 bases, with 13 bases separating them. Germline V gives CDR1 DFQATT, CDR2 SNEGSKA (reference sequence). The CDR3 is 11 amino acids. CDR3 region: CSARGPGIPYF. CDR3 nucleotide sequence: TGCAGTGCTAGAGGGCCCGGGATTCCATATTTT.

The rearrangement uses TRBV7-2 and TRBJ2-1; 10 nucleotides match TRBD2. V was clipped by 5 bases and J by 10 bases; unmatched bases: 11. The CDR3 runs to 15 residues. Germline lookup yields CDR1 SGHTA and CDR2 FQGNSA. CDR3 loop: CASSRVASGGGEQFF. CDR3 DNA: TGTGCCAGCAGCCGCGTGGCTAGCGGGGGTGGCGAGCAGTTCTTC.

This clonotype was counted a few times. The chain employs TRBV7-3 and TRBJ2-7; TRBD2 might be the D (6 bases). V shed 0 bases and J shed 7 bases, with 10 bases lying between them. This CDR3 comprises 13 residues. The germline V gene encodes CDR1 SGHTA and CDR2 FQGTGA. CDR3 sequence (DNA): TGTGCCAGCAGCTTAACGTACGGAGGGGAGCAGTACTTC. Protein: CASSLTYGGEQYF.

With regard to this clonotype: The junction departs from germline at one end; a sequencing error may be responsible. The chain uses TRBV6-2 or TRBV6-3 and TRBJ2-7; a weak D match, TRBD1 (6 bases). Germline V gene data show CDR1 as MNHEY and CDR2 as SVGEGT. There are 14 residues in the CDR3. The CDR3 region is CASSNSDRAYEQYF. DNA for the CDR3: TGTGCCAGCAGTAACTCGGACAGAGCCTACGAGCAGTACTTC.

This clonotype was detected only a few times. The J gene is TRBJ2-2, the V gene TRBV12-3 or TRBV12-4; TRBD1 aligns across 7 bases. The CDR3 contains 15 residues. V was pared by 7 bases and J by 2 bases, with 7 bases of the junction left unmatched. CDR3 in amino acids: CASTLGQPNTGELFF. DNA for the CDR3: TGTGCCAGCACCTTGGGACAGCCCAACACCGGGGAGCTGTTTTTT.